This is a list of T cell receptor beta chains from one sample in a study of identical twins. TCRdb re-derived calls from the 5' RACE reads in MiXCR, one entry per CDR3 protein. The data contain 210,000 or so distinct CDR3 sequences, about 7.5% of them singletons. The same specimen was also included in a second study, on yellow fever vaccine responses in identical twins.

Sequenced: memory (CD45RO+) T cells sorted from blood. All receptors come from a woman aged 18-35 years in good health. Both conserved end residues are part of each CDR3. The D gene is left open where the match is weak. Size tells how often a clone was seen (once, few, many) or the class of an expanded clone, and some rows leave it out.

clone_size d_call j_call v_call cdr3_nt cdr3_aa
few . TRBJ2-7 TRBV6-2/TRBV6-3 TGTGCCAGCAGTGACTCGCGGGACGGCCCAGGCGAGCAGTACTTC CASSDSRDGPGEQYF
few . TRBJ2-5 TRBV6-1 TGTGCCAGCAGACCCCCGGGACTCCAAAGGGACGGGACCCAGTACTTC CASRPPGLQRDGTQYF
. . TRBJ2-1 TRBV20-1 TGCAGTGCTAGAGATCGATTACTTCCCCACAATGAGCAGTTCTTC CSARDRLLPHNEQFF
few TRBD1 TRBJ2-1 TRBV6-1 TGTGCCAGCAGCTTTCTGACAGGGGGCGCCTACAATGAGCAGTTCTTC CASSFLTGGAYNEQFF
. . TRBJ1-1 TRBV5-6 TGTGCCAGCAGCTTGGTTTGGCAGATGAACACTGAAGCTTTCTTT CASSLVWQMNTEAFF
few . TRBJ1-6 TRBV20-1 TGCAGTGCTAGAGTAGGCTCGGGGCATAATTCACCCCTCCACTTT CSARVGSGHNSPLHF
many . TRBJ1-1 TRBV11-2 TGTGCCAGCAGCTTATCTTCCGGACAGCAAGAAGCTTTCTTT CASSLSSGQQEAFF
many . TRBJ1-1 TRBV18 TGTGCCAGCTCACCACCAGGCAGGGGAGAACCGGCTGAAGCTTTCTTT CASSPPGRGEPAEAFF
. . TRBJ2-7 TRBV28 TGTGCCAGCAGCCTCCCACTGGGAGGGGGGTCCGAGCAGTACTTC CASSLPLGGGSEQYF
. . TRBJ1-1 TRBV7-2 TGTGCCAGCAGCTTAGTCCAGGGTCGCGCTTTCTTT CASSLVQGRAFF
many . TRBJ2-7 TRBV12-3/TRBV12-4 TGTGCCAGCAGCCCTCAACCCCCCCGCTCCTACGAGCAGTACTTC CASSPQPPRSYEQYF
. . TRBJ2-7 TRBV29-1 TGCAGCGTTGTGGGGCGGGGAAACTACGAGCAGTACTTC CSVVGRGNYEQYF
once . TRBJ1-6 TRBV5-6 TGTGCCAGCAGCTTGGGGGAGATTCGGAGACAGCCCAATTCACCCCTCCACTTT CASSLGEIRRQPNSPLHF
many . TRBJ2-7 TRBV6-1 TGTGCCACACGGGAACCGAGTAGCGGCCTATACGAGCAGTACTTC CATREPSSGLYEQYF
many . TRBJ2-2 TRBV20-1 TGCAGTGCTAGAGATGGAGTAGCGGAGAACACCGGGGAGCTGTTTTTT CSARDGVAENTGELFF
few TRBD2 TRBJ2-3 TRBV7-2 TGTGCCAGCAGCTTAGCTGCGGGACTACCCACAGATACGCAGTATTTT CASSLAAGLPTDTQYF
. . TRBJ1-5 TRBV4-3 TGCGCCAGCAGCCAAGAAGCAGGGACCAATCAGCCCCAGCATTTT CASSQEAGTNQPQHF
. TRBD2 TRBJ2-1 TRBV6-2/TRBV6-3 TGTGCCAGCACTGACGGGGGGAGCTCCTACAATGAGCAGTTCTTC CASTDGGSSYNEQFF
many TRBD1 TRBJ2-2 TRBV29-1 TGCAGCGGACAAACAGGGGGAAACACCGGGGAGCTGTTTTTT CSGQTGGNTGELFF
few TRBD2 TRBJ2-7 TRBV5-1 TGCGCCAGCAGCTCGGGACTAGCGGGGGGGTCAGGGCAATACGAGCAGTACTTC CASSSGLAGGSGQYEQYF
many . TRBJ1-1 TRBV10-1 TGCGCCAGCAGAGAAATGGTTGACACTGAAGCTTTCTTT CASREMVDTEAFF
few . TRBJ1-2 TRBV6-6 TGTGCCAGCTCGGAAGGTCTCGGGTATGGCTACACCTTC CASSEGLGYGYTF
. . TRBJ1-2 TRBV2 TGTGCCAGCAGTATTTCCCCCGGTGGCTACACCTTC CASSISPGGYTF
many . TRBJ1-2 TRBV7-2 TGTGCCAGCAGCCCCGGCATCGGTATGGCCTATGGCTACACCTTC CASSPGIGMAYGYTF
many TRBD1 TRBJ1-1 TRBV6-1 TGTGCCAGCAGGAGGGACAGCCAAGCCGGAACTGAAGCTTTCTTT CASRRDSQAGTEAFF
many . TRBJ2-5 TRBV12-3/TRBV12-4 TGTGCCAGCAGTTTCGGACAAACCCAAGAGACCCAGTACTTC CASSFGQTQETQYF
many TRBD2 TRBJ2-3 TRBV29-1 TGCAGCGCGGATAGCGGGACAGATACGCAGTATTTT CSADSGTDTQYF
. TRBD1 TRBJ1-5 TRBV19 TGTGCCAGTAGAAGAACGGGACAGATCAATCAGCCCCAGCATTTT CASRRTGQINQPQHF
. . TRBJ1-3 TRBV7-6 TGTGCCAGCAGCAGGGGACCTTTCGGCGGGGGAAACACCATATATTTT CASSRGPFGGGNTIYF
few . TRBJ2-3 TRBV29-1 TGCAGCGCCGTTCCCGGAGGCACAGATACGCAGTATTTT CSAVPGGTDTQYF
few TRBD1 TRBJ2-7 TRBV6-1 TGTGCCAGCAGTGCAGAATACGGCAGGGGGTACGAGCAGTACTTC CASSAEYGRGYEQYF
few . TRBJ1-3 TRBV5-1 TGCGCCAGCAGCTTGGAACTTCCGGGAAACACCATATATTTT CASSLELPGNTIYF
many . TRBJ2-2 TRBV10-3 TGTGCCATCAGTGAGTCGTTGACCGGGGAGCTGTTTTTT CAISESLTGELFF
. TRBD2 TRBJ2-2 TRBV20-1 TGCAGTGCTAGATCTAGCGGTAACACCGGGGAGCTGTTTTTT CSARSSGNTGELFF
many . TRBJ2-2 TRBV6-2/TRBV6-3 TGTGCCAGCAGTTACGACGAGGCCGGGGAGCTGTTTTTT CASSYDEAGELFF
few . TRBJ2-1 TRBV6-2/TRBV6-3 TGTGCCAGCAGCTTGACGGAAAACAATGAGCAGTTCTTC CASSLTENNEQFF
many . TRBJ2-1 TRBV9 TGTGCCAGCAGCGTAGCCATAGCGGCCTACAATGAGCAGTTCTTC CASSVAIAAYNEQFF
many TRBD1 TRBJ2-7 TRBV12-3/TRBV12-4 TGTGCCAGCACCGACAGGGGGTCCTACGAGCAGTACTTC CASTDRGSYEQYF
many . TRBJ1-1 TRBV25-1 TGTGCCAGCAGTGAAGCAGGGATGAACACTGAAGCTTTCTTT CASSEAGMNTEAFF
. . TRBJ2-7 TRBV6-1 TGTGCCAGCAGACCGCAGGGGAGGAACTACGAGCAGTACTTC CASRPQGRNYEQYF
many . TRBJ2-7 TRBV6-5 TGTGCCAGCAGTTACCGGGACAAGACACACTACGAGCAGTACTTC CASSYRDKTHYEQYF
. TRBD2 TRBJ2-5 TRBV20-1 TGCAGTGCTAGAGAAGGCGGGAGGGCCATGGAGACCCAGTACTTC CSAREGGRAMETQYF
. . TRBJ2-3 TRBV6-2/TRBV6-3 TGTGCCAGCAGTTACTCTACATCGGAGGGCGGCAGCAGATATACGCAGTATTTT CASSYSTSEGGSRYTQYF
many . TRBJ2-3 TRBV7-2 TGTGCCAGCAGCTTAATGGGGGGCTCGTCAGATACGCAGTATTTT CASSLMGGSSDTQYF
. . TRBJ2-5 TRBV7-9 TGTGCCAGCAGCTTAGCGATTCTGCAAGAGACCCAGTACTTC CASSLAILQETQYF
many TRBD2 TRBJ2-1 TRBV5-1 TGCGCCAGCAGTCCCGGGACTAGCGGAGGGGTCAATGAGCAGTTCTTC CASSPGTSGGVNEQFF
many . TRBJ2-1 TRBV5-1 TGCGCCAGCAGCTCCGGGACCACCTCCTACAATGAGCAGTTCTTC CASSSGTTSYNEQFF
. . TRBJ2-7 TRBV18 TGTGCCAGCTCTCAGACAGCTCTAACGGGCGTCGAGCAGTACTTC CASSQTALTGVEQYF
. . TRBJ2-1 TRBV11-2 TGTGCCAGCAGCTTAAGAAGTCGGGGACACCCAAACGATGAGCAGTTCTTC CASSLRSRGHPNDEQFF
few . TRBJ2-7 TRBV19 TGTGCCACCAGTAGGGCTTCGGCAGGGGCTTCCTACGAGCAGTACTTC CATSRASAGASYEQYF
. . TRBJ1-4 TRBV11-2 TGTGCCAGCAGCCTGAGAAGGGGAAGGGAGGCAACTAATGAAAAACTGTTTTTT CASSLRRGREATNEKLFF
. TRBD2 TRBJ2-7 TRBV29-1 TGCAGCGCCCTAAGTTGGACTAGCATAAAATTGGTCCACGAGCAGTACTTC CSALSWTSIKLVHEQYF
few TRBD2 TRBJ2-7 TRBV20-1 TGCAGTGCTAGTCAGCCAGCGGGAGTATACGAGCAGTACTTC CSASQPAGVYEQYF
. . TRBJ2-3 TRBV2 TGTGCCAGCAAACAGGGAGGCGCAGATACGCAGTATTTT CASKQGGADTQYF
many TRBD2 TRBJ2-5 TRBV6-2/TRBV6-3 TGTGCCAGCAGCAATCGGACTAGAGTAAGACAAGAGACCCAGTACTTC CASSNRTRVRQETQYF
. . TRBJ2-5 TRBV7-2 TGTGCCAGCAGCCCACCGGGTCCGAGGGGAGAGACCCAGTACTTC CASSPPGPRGETQYF
many . TRBJ2-5 TRBV20-1 TGCAGTGCTAGCCGGGGTCTCCAAGAGACCCAGTACTTC CSASRGLQETQYF